The next 12 T cell receptor beta chains were all read from a single sample in a study of shared clonotypes between healthy human individuals (dated by TCRdb to 2020 to 2021). Libraries were made using the immunoSEQ multiplex PCR assay. Drawn from immuneACCESS, this table holds only the in-frame rearrangements with V and J called that TCRdb kept. Clones are partly lost; checked studies trace under half to an unresolved V gene and leave the rest unexplained. This sample is represented by roughly 2.6 million clones; about 92% of them were singletons. 0.14% of the sample is in the top ten clones. Sequenced sample: naive CD4+ T cells sorted from blood. The cell subset or site label for this specimen denotes: CD45RA+ positively selected. The receptors were sampled from a man aged 18 to 35 in good health.

The chain links TRBV7-2 to TRBJ2-1; TRBD2 matches 9 bases. V lost 1 base and J lost 6; bases outside the gene matches: 4. The CDR3 covers 15 residues. The germline V gene has CDR1 SGHTA and CDR2 FQGNSA. CDR3 loop: CASSLGLAGTNEQFF. The CDR3 DNA follows: TGTGCCAGCAGCTTAGGGCTAGCGGGAACCAATGAGCAGTTCTTC.

This rearrangement joins TRBV18 to TRBJ2-6; D unresolved. The CDR3 has 14 residues. V gave up 0 bases and J gave up 5 bases, with 5 bases separating them. Germline V gene lookup returns CDR1 KGHSH and CDR2 LQKENI. The CDR3 sequence is CASSPPLRANVLTF. The CDR3, as DNA: TGTGCCAGCTCACCACCTCTCAGGGCCAACGTCCTGACTTTC.

This rearrangement joins TRBV7-2 to TRBJ2-5; 10 bases agree with TRBD2. Losses at the gene ends were 8 bases for V and 4 bases for J; bases not matched to a gene: 10. In germline, CDR1 is SGHTA, CDR2 FQGNSA. CDR3 length: 15 residues. CDR3 sequence: CASGEGLALAETQYF. The CDR3 nucleotides are TGTGCCAGCGGAGAGGGACTAGCGCTAGCAGAGACCCAGTACTTC.

This chain joins TRBV6-1 and TRBJ2-7; tentative D call: TRBD1 (6 bases). Germline lookup yields CDR1 MNHNS and CDR2 SASEGT. V was trimmed by 1 base and J by 4 bases, leaving 11 bases between them. The CDR3 has 14 amino acids. CDR3 coding DNA: TGTGCCAGCAGTGAAGGACAGGCACTTTACGAGCAGTACTTC. It is translated as CASSEGQALYEQYF.

This clone has just one count. As DNA, the CDR3 is TGCGCCAGCAGCCGGGGACAGGCAGCCGGGGAGCTGTTTTTT. It specifies CASSRGQAAGELFF. The chain recombines TRBV4-1 with TRBJ2-2; 8 bases are a match to TRBD1. This CDR3 is built from 14 residues. Germline trimming cut 4 bases from V and 6 bases from J; bases unmatched to any gene: 4. Germline V gene sequence: CDR1 MGHRA, CDR2 YSYEKL.

The chain couples TRBV2 to TRBJ2-5, with D uncertain. The CDR3 length is 13 residues. V lost 5 bases and J lost 3, with 10 bases in between. Germline V gene lookup returns CDR1 SNHLY and CDR2 FYNNEI. In DNA form, the CDR3 reads TGTGCCAGCAGTCTGACTTGGAAAGAGACCCAGTACTTC. Translation gives CASSLTWKETQYF.

This rearrangement joins TRBV13 to TRBJ2-7; 7 bases fit TRBD2. With V trimmed by 2 bases and J by 6 bases, 4 bases remained unmatched. The CDR3 has 13 amino acids. Germline-derived CDR1 and CDR2 are PRHDT and FYEKMQ (reference sequence). The CDR3 DNA is TGTGCCAGCAGCTTACTGCGGGGGAGCGAGCAGTACTTC. Translation gives CASSLLRGSEQYF.

The chain uses TRBV18 and TRBJ2-1; the match to TRBD2 covers 7 bases. V dropped 3 bases and J dropped 15; count of bases not matched to a gene: 14. This CDR3 is 14 amino acids long. Germline loops: CDR1 KGHSH, CDR2 LQKENI. The CDR3 coding sequence is TGTGCCAGCTCACCTATGCTAGCGGAAAAGGGTATGTTCTTC. Amino acids: CASSPMLAEKGMFF.

This clone was seen a single time. J is TRBJ2-1 and V is TRBV6-1; 8 bases fit TRBD1. V lost 5 bases, J lost 8 bases, and 5 bases stayed unmatched. CDR3 size: 13 residues. The V gene's germline CDR1 is MNHNS and CDR2 SASEGT. In DNA form, the CDR3 reads TGTGCCAGCAGTCGAGGACAGGGATATGAGCAGTTCTTC. Amino acid sequence: CASSRGQGYEQFF.

The chain has TRBV5-1 and TRBJ2-2; 11 bases match TRBD2. The CDR3 is 16 amino acids. CDR1 is SGHRS, CDR2 YFSETQ, per germline. Trimming at V came to 4 bases and at J to 4 bases, leaving 6 bases not matched to a gene. The CDR3 DNA reads as TGCGCCAGCAGCCTTATAGCGGGAGGGCCCACCGGGGAGCTGTTTTTT. Translated: CASSLIAGGPTGELFF.

This clone came up once. The chain combines TRBV7-9 with TRBJ1-2; no clear D gene. The CDR3 has 13 residues. V dropped 5 bases and J dropped 7 bases, with 14 bases sitting between them. Germline values: CDR1 SEHNR, CDR2 FQNEAQ (reference sequence). CDR3 residues: CASSTASVGGYTF. The CDR3 DNA reads as TGTGCCAGCAGCACGGCGTCGGTGGGTGGCTACACCTTC.

The rearrangement links TRBV10-3 to TRBJ2-5; the D call may be TRBD1 or TRBD2 (5 bases each). The V gene lost 0 bases and the J gene lost 3 bases, with 17 bases spanning the gap. The CDR3 loop spans 17 amino acids. Germline CDR1 ENHRY, CDR2 SYGVKD. The CDR3 reads CAISESTIVQGEETQYF. The CDR3 DNA follows: TGTGCCATCAGTGAGTCGACCATTGTGCAGGGAGAAGAGACCCAGTACTTC.